Sequencing of this T cell receptor beta chain was carried out in a study of OX40 agonist ivuxolimab in advanced cancers. Study-wide findings and caveats: Some of the lowest clonal expansion was seen in partial responders at 0.1-3.0 mg/kg. Part of the nonresponder group also had normalized T-cell clonal expansion that was low.

On cycle 4 day 1 and cycle 7 day 1, as well as at baseline, blood was sampled. Clones were read by immunoSEQ multiplex PCR, and TCRdb kept only the in-frame ones, dropping some. Of under 85,000 clones detected, approximately 86% appear once; the ten largest clones hold approximately 1.9%. Comments on this clone: Its antigen remains unidentified.

The clonotype originates from an adult with an advanced solid tumor such as melanoma, head and neck, liver or kidney cancer. The sequences come from CD4+ or CD8+ T cells sorted from blood, collected in a trial of the OX40 agonist ivuxolimab.

The CDR3 DNA reads TGCGCCAGCAGCTCCCCCCGAGGGGGGCGTGGACAGGGAAGCAATCAGCCCCAGCATTTT. Amino acid sequence: CASSSPRGGRGQGSNQPQHF. The chain joins TRBV4-1 to TRBJ1-5, with 8 nucleotides matching TRBD1. V shed 5 bases, J shed 1 base, and the junction held 19 bases outside the gene matches. CDR3 length: 20 amino acids. CDR1 and CDR2 from the germline V gene are MGHRA and YSYEKL.